These 9 T cell receptor beta chains originate from one sample sequenced in a study of cytomegalovirus exposure and HLA in healthy donors. PCR was performed using 60 Vbeta and 13 Jbeta primers. The repertoire was sequenced with immunoSEQ multiplex PCR; TCRdb's copy has only in-frame clones and lacks some. The sample table sets out just under 90,000 clones. The sample was PBMCs. The source of these receptors is a girl aged 10 to 17 in good health and CMV-seropositive.

This chain connects TRBV18 to TRBJ1-3, with 8 bases aligning to TRBD1. V lost 3 bases and J lost 5; bases outside the gene matches: 6. Per the germline V gene, CDR1 is KGHSH and CDR2 is LQKENI. The CDR3 sequence is 15 residues long. The CDR3 spells CASSPGQGKRNTIYF. The CDR3, as DNA: TGTGCCAGCTCACCCGGACAGGGAAAGAGAAACACCATATATTTT.

This chain links TRBV7-9 with TRBJ2-3; D unclear. Germline assignment: CDR1 SEHNR and CDR2 FQNEAQ (reference sequence). Trimming took off 1 base at V and 2 bases at J, with 10 bases between the two ends. The CDR3 loop spans 15 amino acids. CDR3 in DNA: TGTGCCAGCAGCTTAGACGGCTACTACACAGATACGCAGTATTTT. It is translated as CASSLDGYYTDTQYF. Variable domain in full (rest from reference TRBV7-9 and TRBJ2-3): DTGVSQNPRHKITKRGQNVTFRCDPISEHNRLYWYRQTLGQGPEFLTYFQNEAQLEKSRLLSDRFSAERPKGSFSTLEIQRTEQGDSAMYLCASSLDGYYTDTQYFGPGTRLTVL.

The V gene is TRBV2, the J gene TRBJ1-6; 9 bases are a match to TRBD1. Germline V CDR1 and CDR2: SNHLY, FYNNEI. The CDR3 consists of 15 residues. After removal of 8 bases from V and 7 bases from J, the junction contained 9 bases not matched to a gene. The CDR3 DNA sequence: TGTGCCAGCGGGACCTCGGGACAGGGCAATTCACCCCTCCACTTT. Translated, it gives CASGTSGQGNSPLHF.

This chain uses TRBV5-1 with TRBJ2-5; tentatively, D is TRBD2 (6 bases). Trimming took off 5 bases at V and 3 bases at J, with 20 bases between the two ends. This CDR3 spans 16 amino acids. Germline V lookup: CDR1 SGHRS, CDR2 YFSETQ. This CDR3 is CASREVWREVEETQYF. The CDR3 region has the DNA TGCGCCAGCAGGGAGGTGTGGAGGGAGGTAGAAGAGACCCAGTACTTC.

The J gene is TRBJ1-2, the V gene TRBV7-8, with 7 bases identical to TRBD1. The CDR3 totals 15 residues. V shed 4 bases and J 4 bases; nucleotides not matched to a gene: 9. Looked up from germline, CDR1 is SGHVS and CDR2 is FQNEAQ. CDR3 nucleotides: TGTGCCAGCAGCTCTTCGACAGGGATTACCTATGGCTACACCTTC. Translated: CASSSSTGITYGYTF.

The chain recombines TRBV5-1 with TRBJ1-4; D gene uncertain. The CDR3 has 14 residues. CDR1 and CDR2 from the germline V gene are SGHRS and YFSETQ. With 7 bases removed from V and 0 bases from J, the gap between germline ends came to 10 bases. The CDR3 DNA sequence: TGCGCCAGCTCAACAGCCTCAACTAATGAAAAACTGTTTTTT. Its translation is CASSTASTNEKLFF.

The gene calls are TRBV7-8 and TRBJ2-5, with D possibly TRBD2 on 6 matching bases. Deletions cut 5 bases from V and 3 bases from J, with 7 bases between. The CDR3 spans 12 residues. In germline, CDR1 is SGHVS, CDR2 FQNEAQ. CDR3 bases: TGTGCCAGCAGCCCGGGGGAAGAGACCCAGTACTTC. It codes for CASSPGEETQYF.

This rearrangement joins TRBV7-2 to TRBJ1-3; possibly TRBD1 for D (5 bases). V shed 3 bases and J shed 1 base, with 7 bases lying between them. CDR1 and CDR2 from the germline V gene are SGHTA and FQGNSA. The CDR3 is 14 residues long. CDR3 bases: TGTGCCAGCAGCTTTCCAGGGTCTGGAAACACCATATATTTT. This translates into CASSFPGSGNTIYF.

The gene calls are TRBV9 and TRBJ2-5, with a weak D call TRBD2 (5 bases). Deletions cut 0 bases from V and 9 bases from J, with 18 bases between. Germline V gives CDR1 SGDLS, CDR2 YYNGEE. This CDR3 comprises 15 residues. Here the CDR3 DNA reads TGTGCCAGCAGCGTAGACAGACAAGAGGTGGAGGCCCAGTACTTC. Amino acids: CASSVDRQEVEAQYF.